At least ten counts were recorded for the clone carrying this T cell receptor beta chain. No antigen is known for it. Time point of the sample: newly diagnosed GD, antithyroid drugs for less than 3 months. Extracted RNA from PBMCs served as the source of the TCR library. Library construction for TCR beta used iRepertoire HTBI primers and Arm-PCR of CDR3 regions. Each CDR3 protein is one row after TCRdb ran MiXCR on the multiplex PCR reads. Among under 800,000 distinct CDR3 sequences listed, roughly 15% were seen once. These data originate in a study of regulatory T cells in long-lasting Graves disease. Findings of the study overall: Among the persistent patients, 2,500 to 3,000 public clonotypes were shared, more than the 850 to 1,000 shared among new patients.

V was shortened by 7 bases and J by 9 bases, with 13 bases between the two germline ends. CDR1 and CDR2 (germline): MDHEN, SYDVKM. The CDR3 loop spans 13 amino acids. Another study also made use of these data, one on T cells in Graves' hyperthyroidism and ophthalmopathy. This second report adds: The study defined stable Graves' hyperthyroidism as no ophthalmopathy progression within 18 months.

The sequence came from a woman in her 30s with Graves disease. The source material was peripheral blood mononuclear cells (PBMCs), sampled at new diagnosis, from a patient treated with antithyroid drugs. This chain joins TRBV28 and TRBJ1-6, with no clear D. The chain's CDR3 is CASNPSLTSPLHF. DNA of the CDR3: TGTGCCAGCAATCCTAGTTTGACTTCACCCCTCCACTTT.